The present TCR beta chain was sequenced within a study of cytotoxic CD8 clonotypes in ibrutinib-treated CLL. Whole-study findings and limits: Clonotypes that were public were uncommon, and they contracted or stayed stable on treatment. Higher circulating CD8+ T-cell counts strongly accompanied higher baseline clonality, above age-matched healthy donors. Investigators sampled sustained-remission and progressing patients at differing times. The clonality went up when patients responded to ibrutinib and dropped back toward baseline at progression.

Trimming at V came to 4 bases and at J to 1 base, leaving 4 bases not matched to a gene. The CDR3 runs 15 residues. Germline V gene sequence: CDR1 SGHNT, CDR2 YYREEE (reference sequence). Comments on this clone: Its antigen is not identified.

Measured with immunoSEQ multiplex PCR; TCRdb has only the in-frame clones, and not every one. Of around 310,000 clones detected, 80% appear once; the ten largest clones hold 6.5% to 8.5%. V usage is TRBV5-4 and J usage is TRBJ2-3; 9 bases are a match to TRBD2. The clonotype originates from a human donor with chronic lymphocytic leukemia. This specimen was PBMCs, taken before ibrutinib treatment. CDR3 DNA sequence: TGTGCCAGCAGCGAGACTAGCGGTCGCACAGATACGCAGTATTTT. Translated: CASSETSGRTDTQYF.